This note documents a single T cell receptor beta chain sequence. The data originate from a study of blood T cell repertoires in COVID-19. On the study more broadly: Acute and convalescent COVID-19 specimens originated in the United States, Italy and Spain. T cells, B-cell-depleted T cells, or PBMCs provided the cDNA or gDNA that served as material.

The data were produced by immunoSEQ multiplex PCR, yet TCRdb's version contains in-frame clones alone and is incomplete. The sample has 200,000 to 250,000 clones; nearly 90% are singletons. There are 14 residues in the CDR3. Germline loops: CDR1 ENHRY, CDR2 SYGVKD. Trimming stripped 4 bases from V and 2 bases from J, with 12 bases between. This rearrangement joins TRBV10-3 to TRBJ2-7; a possible D gene is TRBD1 (5 bases). The origin of this receptor is a woman between 18 and 30 years old who had recovered from COVID-19. Specimen: peripheral blood. DNA of the CDR3: TGTGCCATCAGTGGGGATACAGGAACCTACGAGCAGTACTTC. Translation gives CAISGDTGTYEQYF.